Below, 23 T cell receptor beta chains from the same sample are listed, as sequenced in a study of post-analysis software for immune sequencing data. Study-level findings and limits: About five TRBV segments, including TRBV5-6, TRBV5-1 and TRBV20-1, were more frequent in patients than controls.

The authors incorporated unique molecular identifiers into the TCR beta cDNA libraries. TCRdb processed the PCR reads anew with MiXCR; each CDR3 protein has one entry. In the table there are around 770,000 distinct CDR3 sequences, 46% of which are singletons. These receptors' targets are unknown. The sample comprised blood. These receptors all stem from a girl aged 5-17 years with multiple sclerosis.

A few counts support this clonotype. The chain uses TRBV2 and TRBJ2-5; D ambiguous. The CDR3 runs to 12 residues. Trimming cost V 0 bases and J 5 bases, with 4 bases left between them. Germline CDR1 is SNHLY and CDR2 is FYNNEI. The CDR3 spells CASSEAQETQYF. In DNA form, the CDR3 reads TGTGCCAGCAGTGAAGCGCAGGAGACCCAGTACTTC.

CDR3 in DNA: TGTGCCAGCAGTCCCCTGACGGTTAATACCTACAATGAGCAGTTCTTC. Translation: CASSPLTVNTYNEQFF. The chain recombines TRBV12-3 or TRBV12-4 with TRBJ2-1, with D unclear. The V and J ends lost 5 bases and 2 bases respectively, with 16 bases between them. The CDR3 loop spans 16 amino acids.

This chain connects TRBV20-1 to TRBJ2-4; D uncertain. The CDR3 spans 15 residues. Trimming removed 3 bases at V and 3 bases at J, with 15 bases between. Germline V CDR1 and CDR2: DFQATT, SNEGSKA (reference sequence). The CDR3 is CSARPPQGSKNIQYF. DNA of the CDR3: TGCAGTGCTAGGCCCCCCCAAGGAAGCAAAAACATTCAGTACTTC.

The CDR3 loop reads CSAIHPGPSTDTQYF. CDR3 DNA sequence: TGCAGCGCGATCCATCCGGGACCTAGCACAGATACGCAGTATTTT. The genes are TRBV20-1 and TRBJ2-3; D might be TRBD1 or TRBD2, each matching 5 bases. Germline CDR1 and CDR2: DFQATT and SNEGSKA (reference sequence). The CDR3 has 15 amino acids.

This clonotype came up many times. At one boundary the junction diverges from the germline segment, which might be a read error. The chain has TRBV12-3 or TRBV12-4 and TRBJ2-1; D possibly matches TRBD1 or TRBD2 (6 bases each). The CDR3 consists of 15 residues. The CDR3 nucleotides are TGTGCCAGCAGCTTAGGGGGGCCCAGCTACAATGAGCAGTTCTTC. It is translated as CASSLGGPSYNEQFF.

This clonotype turned up a few times. The chain has TRBV4-3 and TRBJ1-1; 9 bases line up with TRBD1. V lost 4 bases and J lost 3; bases outside the gene matches: 9. The CDR3 runs to 16 residues. From germline, CDR1 is LGHNA and CDR2 YSLEER. CDR3 sequence: CASSPRVDRGYTEAFF. The CDR3 coding sequence is TGCGCCAGCAGCCCTCGAGTGGACAGGGGTTACACTGAAGCTTTCTTT.

The J gene is TRBJ1-1, the V gene TRBV5-1; D is possibly TRBD1 (5 bases). Germline V gene data show CDR1 as SGHRS and CDR2 as YFSETQ. Deletions cut 3 bases from V and 10 bases from J, with 10 bases between. CDR3 length: 11 residues. The CDR3 nucleotides are TGCGCCAGCAGCTCGGGGGAAGGAGCTTTCTTT. It encodes CASSSGEGAFF.

This clonotype came up a few times. The chain links TRBV6-6 to TRBJ2-5; D remains ambiguous. CDR1 MNHNY and CDR2 SVGAGI come from the germline V gene (reference sequence). Trimming removed 0 bases at V and 5 bases at J, with 10 bases between. The CDR3 totals 14 residues. The DNA of the CDR3 is TGTGCCAGCAGTTACTCGATCCCGCTGGAGACCCAGTACTTC. It translates to CASSYSIPLETQYF.

The CDR3 is CASSFSGGEGNQPQHF. The CDR3 nucleotides read TGTGCCAGCAGCTTCTCGGGGGGTGAAGGCAATCAGCCCCAGCATTTT. This chain uses TRBV7-9 with TRBJ1-5, with D perhaps matching TRBD1 (5 bases). The CDR3 spans 16 residues. Per germline, CDR1 SEHNR and CDR2 FQNEAQ (reference sequence). V was clipped by 3 bases and J by 2 bases, with 14 bases between them.

With regard to this clonotype: As the CDR3 is not closed by the conserved phenylalanine or tryptophan, this likely results from a read error. The chain employs TRBV3-1 and TRBJ2-2; D is undetermined. The V and J ends lost 1 base and 1 base respectively, with 7 bases between them. CDR3 size: 15 residues. Germline V gene data show CDR1 as LGHDT and CDR2 as YNNKEL (reference sequence). The CDR3 sequence: CASSQGYLNTGELFV. As DNA, the CDR3 is TGTGCCAGCAGCCAAGGGTACCTGAACACCGGGGAGCTGTTTGTT.

The chain joins TRBV10-3 to TRBJ2-4, with 11 bases lining up with TRBD2. Near its end, the DNA agrees better with TRBJ2-7, so the J call may be wrong. Germline lookup yields CDR1 ENHRY and CDR2 SYGVKD. The CDR3 runs to 18 residues. The CDR3 region is CAISESITPSGRPYEQYF. CDR3 in DNA: TGTGCCATCAGTGAGTCGATCACTCCTAGCGGGAGGCCTTACGAGCAGTACTTC.

The chain uses TRBV29-1 and TRBJ2-7, with 7 bases identical to TRBD1. CDR1 and CDR2 (germline): SQVTM, ANQGSEA. The V and J ends lost 7 bases and 5 bases, in that order; junction bases with no gene match: 11. The CDR3 has 13 residues. The CDR3 DNA reads TGCAGCGCTAATCCCCCGGGGACAGACGAGCAGTACTTC. As protein: CSANPPGTDEQYF.

The rearrangement links TRBV7-9 to TRBJ1-1; 7 positions agree with TRBD1. V trimming: 6 bases; J trimming: 10 bases; junction bases outside the gene matches: 14. The V gene's germline CDR1 is SEHNR and CDR2 FQNEAQ (reference sequence). The CDR3 runs 14 residues. The CDR3 DNA follows: TGTGCCAGCAGTACAAGGGGGCTCGGGGGAGCAGCTTTCTTT. This codes for CASSTRGLGGAAFF.

In nucleotides, the CDR3 is TGTGCCAGCAGCCCTCCGGGCCGGAACTATGGCTACACCTTC. It specifies CASSPPGRNYGYTF. The gene calls are TRBV14 and TRBJ1-2; D is ambiguous. Germline CDR1 and CDR2: SGHDN and FVKESK. The CDR3 consists of 14 residues. V lost 4 bases and J lost 2, with 11 bases in between.

The V call is TRBV12-3 or TRBV12-4, the J call TRBJ1-4; possibly TRBD1 for D (6 bases). The CDR3 has 18 amino acids. Deletions cut 5 bases from V and 0 bases from J, with 19 bases between. The DNA of the CDR3 is TGTGCCAGCAGTGCCACCCCAGGACAGTTCGCAACTAATGAAAAACTGTTTTTT. Translating it yields CASSATPGQFATNEKLFF.

This rearrangement joins TRBV7-3 to TRBJ2-1; TRBD2 agrees at 10 bases. The junction had 17 bases not matched to a gene; V was cut back by 4 bases and J by 5 bases. There are 19 residues in the CDR3. Germline values: CDR1 SGHTA, CDR2 FQGTGA. CDR3 nucleotide sequence: TGTGCCAGCAGCTCAAACGCCTGGGGACTAGCGAATGTAGACAATGAGCAGTTCTTC. This translates into CASSSNAWGLANVDNEQFF.

This clonotype was counted between two and nine times. The CDR3 sequence is CASSGEGTSTDTQYF. CDR3 in DNA: TGTGCCAGCAGTGGAGAGGGGACTAGCACAGATACGCAGTATTTT. The chain carries TRBV2 and TRBJ2-3; D perhaps matches TRBD2 (6 bases). V was pared by 4 bases and J by 0 bases, with 11 bases between. CDR1 is SNHLY and CDR2 is FYNNEI in the germline V gene. The CDR3 extends over 15 amino acids.

The chain couples TRBV2 to TRBJ1-2; no definite D call. Per germline, CDR1 SNHLY and CDR2 FYNNEI. Between the trimmed V and J ends, which lost 5 bases and 3 bases, there was a span of 10 bases. This CDR3 is built from 13 residues. CDR3 coding DNA: TGTGCCAGCAGTATGCAGGCCGACTATGGCTACACCTTC. This codes for CASSMQADYGYTF.

The V gene is TRBV10-3, the J gene TRBJ2-1; 9 nucleotides agree with TRBD1. This CDR3 spans 15 amino acids. In germline, CDR1 is ENHRY, CDR2 SYGVKD. Trimming removed 4 bases from V and 3 bases from J; junction bases left unmatched: 4. The CDR3 region is CAISATDRGYNEQFF. CDR3 DNA: TGTGCCATCAGTGCTACGGACAGGGGCTACAATGAGCAGTTCTTC.

This clonotype was recorded once. The chain carries TRBV29-1 and TRBJ2-4; 12 nucleotides align to TRBD1. There are 14 residues in the CDR3. CDR1 is SQVTM, CDR2 ANQGSEA, per germline. Trimming cost V 8 bases and J 8 bases; bases outside gene matches: 10. This CDR3 is CSIRDRGLSDIQYF. CDR3 nucleotide sequence: TGCAGCATCCGGGACAGGGGGCTTAGTGACATTCAGTACTTC.

This rearrangement joins TRBV12-3 or TRBV12-4 to TRBJ1-2; D uncertain. This CDR3 contains 15 residues. V was clipped by 3 bases and J by 1 base, with 12 bases between them. CDR3 sequence (DNA): TGTGCCAGCAGTTTTACAGTGCCCCTTAACTATGGCTACACCTTC. Its protein is CASSFTVPLNYGYTF.

Written as DNA, the CDR3 is TGTGCCAGCCGGAGGGGCGGGAGCTCCTACGAGCAGTACTTC. Translated, it gives CASRRGGSSYEQYF. The rearrangement links TRBV19 to TRBJ2-7, with 7 bases aligning to TRBD2. This CDR3 has 14 amino acids. CDR1 and CDR2 (germline): LNHDA, SQIVND (reference sequence). The junction had 8 bases not matched to a gene; V was cut back by 9 bases and J by 0 bases. The complete variable domain, with remaining parts taken from reference TRBV19 and TRBJ2-7, reads DGGITQSPKYLFRKEGQNVTLSCEQNLNHDAMYWYRQDPGQGLRLIYYSQIVNDFQKGDIAEGYSVSREKKESFPLTVTSAQKNPTAFYLCASRRGGSSYEQYFGPGTRLTVT.

This clonotype was seen a handful of times. This chain links TRBV9 with TRBJ2-3; 8 bases map to TRBD1. Trimming removed 6 bases from V and 2 bases from J; junction bases left unmatched: 11. This CDR3 is 16 amino acids long. Germline V gene data show CDR1 as SGDLS and CDR2 as YYNGEE. CDR3 nucleotide sequence: TGTGCCAGCACCGAAGGGAGACAGGGGATCACAGATACGCAGTATTTT. The encoded protein is CASTEGRQGITDTQYF.